This entry features one T cell receptor beta chain sequence. These data belong to a study of blood T cell repertoires in COVID-19. CDR3 length: 15 residues. V was clipped by 2 bases and J by 1 base, with 12 bases between them. Germline CDR1 SGHRS, CDR2 YFSETQ. Repertoires were generated with immunoSEQ multiplex PCR, while TCRdb's copy carries only in-frame clones and drops some. The data show about 220,000 clones, approximately 81% seen once. The TCR was taken from an older woman who had recovered from COVID-19. V and J are TRBV5-1 and TRBJ1-1; D is uncertain. Sequencing was done on a sample of peripheral blood. CDR3 nucleotides: TGCGCCAGCAGCTTCAGCGTGAGAGCGAACACTGAAGCTTTCTTT. Residues: CASSFSVRANTEAFF.